This T cell receptor (beta chain) was sequenced for a study of cytotoxic CD8 clonotypes in ibrutinib-treated CLL. For the study at large: IGHV unmutated under 18; relapsed/refractory around twelve; treatment-naive roughly 14.

The planned depth of sequencing spanned 1 in 200,000 to 1 in 1 million T cells. TCRdb keeps only in-frame clones here, not all; method: immunoSEQ multiplex PCR. The table shows around 310,000 clones, with 70% to 80% occurring only once. General study points: Public clonotypes were seen rarely and were contracted or stable on treatment. Clonality was higher at baseline than in age-matched healthy donors and tracked circulating CD8+ T-cell counts.

Germline V gives CDR1 MDHEN, CDR2 SYDVKM. The CDR3 is made up of 12 amino acids. V gave up 8 bases and J gave up 5 bases, with 12 bases separating them. Comments on this clone: Its antigen remains unidentified.

This material consisted of PBMCs, taken before ibrutinib treatment. This sequence joins TRBV28 and TRBJ1-2; a possible D gene is TRBD1 (5 bases). This receptor was identified in a human donor with chronic lymphocytic leukemia. CDR3 nucleotide sequence: TGTGCCAGCTCTGGCAGGGAATATGGCTACACCTTC. Translating it yields CASSGREYGYTF.